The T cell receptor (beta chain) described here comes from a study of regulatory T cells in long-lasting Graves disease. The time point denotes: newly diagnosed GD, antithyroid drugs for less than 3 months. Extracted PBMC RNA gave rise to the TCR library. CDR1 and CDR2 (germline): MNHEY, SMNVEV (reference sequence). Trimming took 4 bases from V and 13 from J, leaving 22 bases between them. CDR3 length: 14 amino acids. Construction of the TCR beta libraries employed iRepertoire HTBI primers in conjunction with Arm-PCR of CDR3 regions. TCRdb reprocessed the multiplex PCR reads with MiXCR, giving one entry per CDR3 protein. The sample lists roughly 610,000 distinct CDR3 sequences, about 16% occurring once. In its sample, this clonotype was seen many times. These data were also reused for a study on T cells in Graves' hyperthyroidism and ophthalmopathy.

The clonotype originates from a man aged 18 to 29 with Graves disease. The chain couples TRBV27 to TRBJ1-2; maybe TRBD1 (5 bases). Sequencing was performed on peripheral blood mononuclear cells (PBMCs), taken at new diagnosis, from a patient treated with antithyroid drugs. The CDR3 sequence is CASSSSGTQWDRTF. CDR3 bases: TGTGCCAGCAGTTCGTCCGGGACCCAATGGGACCGCACCTTC.